The T cell receptor beta chain described here comes from a study of T cells in Graves' hyperthyroidism and ophthalmopathy (dated 2019 in TCRdb). A note on the overall study: Peripheral blood samples were taken at the time of initial diagnosis, prior to any treatment. The approximately 100 discovery patients were divided at random into training and test sets in a 7:3 ratio. A discovery cohort of roughly 100 patients, fewer than 50 with Graves' ophthalmopathy and approximately 60 with stable Graves' hyperthyroidism, was used to find distinguishing TCR V-J signatures. In about 6 Graves' hyperthyroidism patients, the study also compared T-cell repertoires from thyroid tissue with T-cell repertoires from blood. TCR Vbeta CDR3 sequencing of 140 or so peripheral blood samples (approximately 44 ophthalmopathy, roughly 74 hyperthyroidism and around 17 progressor patients) is reported in the paper. Prospective prediction of ophthalmopathy was tested in an independent validation cohort of some 20 hyperthyroidism patients and 15 to 17 patients who later progressed to ophthalmopathy. Following sampling, methimazole starting at 30 mg daily was given to hyperthyroidism patients, and high-dose intravenous methylprednisolone was given to ophthalmopathy patients. On the study overall, not on this receptor specifically: During validation, the model predicted progression to ophthalmopathy a median of about 5.9 months ahead of onset, with 70.59% sensitivity and about 72% specificity. Blood samples also contained most of the expanded thyroid clonotypes (frequency above 0.001), which suggests that blood repertoires may reflect thyroid immune responses. No statistical method was used to fix the sample size in advance, and group allocation was not hidden from the investigators. Ophthalmopathy was separated from stable hyperthyroidism by a 13 V-J signature model, with 85% to 90% sensitivity and approximately 84% specificity obtained in cross-validation and 80%/75% obtained in testing.

Amplification of TCR beta CDR3 regions was carried out from RNA transcripts. The first round of RT-PCR for the TCR CDR3 was performed with the HTBI primer set and the Qiagen OneStep RT-PCR kit. A second multiplex PCR round built the libraries, followed by size selection and purification. The libraries were sequenced on an Illumina HiSeq2000 using paired-end 100 bp reads. As for the authors' bioinformatics: SOAPnuke was used to process the raw data, with reads discarded if the reads contained adapters or uncalled bases, had a mean Phred below 15, or lacked an exact constant-primer or identifier match. High-quality paired reads were merged with COPE v1.2.5, and unique nucleotide sequences were defined as clonotypes. MiTCR v1.1 was used to align clonotypes to the IMGT TRBV, TRBD and TRBJ reference segments. Analysis was restricted to V-J combinations with a frequency above 0.0001, which covered roughly 99% of repertoires. A TCS score was defined as the ratio between F50 (clonal expansion) and ExV (chaos), using BLOSUM62-based TCRdist between CDR3 peptides within each V-J. Welch's t-statistics and random forest reduced around 510 V-J features to 10 to 15, which were used in a naive Bayes classifier (R e1071). TCRdb took the public reads, trimmed them with fastp at Q25, ran MiXCR for clone calling and kept in-frame beta chains. When rows share a CDR3 protein, they turn into one entry using the most common DNA and genes. None of the V and J calls come from the authors' own analysis; TCRdb made them. Counted in this sample were hundreds of thousands of distinct CDR3 sequences; 15% to 20% of them appeared once. Of the sample, over 45% falls within the top ten clones.

Regarding this clonotype: Its target antigen remains unknown. No base-level quality is on record; no much larger clone is a single base apart.

Ophthalmopathy patients had moderately to severely active disease, Clinical Activity Score of at least 3, NOSPECS grade of at least 4, and duration under 3 months. Any patient with an uncontrolled infection, another autoimmune disease, pregnancy or lactation was excluded. Clinical symptoms, serum thyroxine and TRAb, thyroid ultrasound, and orbital computed tomography formed the basis for the diagnoses. PBMCs were isolated from about 9 ml of fresh peripheral blood by Ficoll-Paque density gradient centrifugation. Total RNA was extracted using Trizol reagent, and RNA quality was assessed on an Agilent 2100 Bioanalyzer. V has 5 bases trimmed and J has 4 bases trimmed; junction bases matching no gene number 8. The germline V gene (reference sequence) sets CDR1 to LNHNV and CDR2 to YYDKDF. The CDR3 numbers 17 residues from cysteine through phenylalanine. The CDR3 DNA has 51 bases and is translated from base 1.

The sample taken for sequencing was blood. This TCR was sampled from a man aged 35 to 55 with Graves' ophthalmopathy. Recombination joined TRBV15 with TRBJ2-6; the central 10 bases match TRBD1. The CDR3 in this case is CATSRRQGAEGANVLTF. The base sequence is TGTGCCACCAGCCGGAGACAGGGGGCGGAGGGGGCCAACGTCCTGACTTTC.